This T cell receptor (beta chain) was captured in a study of T-cell reconstitution after alpha-beta-depleted transplantation in children. This CDR3 has 13 residues. Trimming pared 2 bases from V and 6 bases from J, leaving 5 bases between. The V gene's germline CDR1 is SGHTA and CDR2 FQGNSA. Preparation of the TCRbeta library involved a method that used unique molecular identifiers. TCRdb passed the PCR reads through MiXCR, listing each CDR3 protein once. The table lists roughly 300,000 distinct CDR3 sequences, about 10% of them singletons. V gene TRBV7-2 combines with J gene TRBJ1-6; no definite D call. This specimen was PBMCs from the stem cell graft donor, taken from the stem cell graft. The TCR was taken from a human donor who donated a stem cell graft to a child with SCID. The CDR3 loop is CASSLRFNSPLHF. In DNA, the CDR3 is TGTGCCAGCAGCTTACGGTTTAATTCACCCCTCCACTTT.